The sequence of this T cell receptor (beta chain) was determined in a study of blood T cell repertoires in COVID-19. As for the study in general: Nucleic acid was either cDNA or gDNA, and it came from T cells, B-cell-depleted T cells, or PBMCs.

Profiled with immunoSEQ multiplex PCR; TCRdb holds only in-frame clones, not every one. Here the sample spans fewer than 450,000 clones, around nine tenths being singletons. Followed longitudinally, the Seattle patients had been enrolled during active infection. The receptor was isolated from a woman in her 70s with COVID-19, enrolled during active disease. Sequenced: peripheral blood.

The CDR3 nucleotides are TGTGCCAGCAGGCGGGACAGATTCTATGGCTACACCTTC. Protein sequence: CASRRDRFYGYTF. The chain has TRBV12-3 or TRBV12-4 and TRBJ1-2; 7 bases match TRBD1. The V gene end was trimmed by 6 bases and the J gene end by 4 bases; junction bases not matched to a gene: 5. The CDR3 is 13 amino acids.